Included here is one T cell receptor beta chain sequence, with context. Its antigen remains unidentified. This entry belongs to a study of T cell responses to AZD1222 COVID-19 vaccine. Study details: Combined were second doses at about 4 or about 12 weeks. Findings and caveats of the study: The study found vaccine-associated CD4 TCRs spanning spike, dominant at 160-218 and 743-854.

Germline V gene lookup returns CDR1 KGHSH and CDR2 LQKENI. V lost 3 bases and J lost 8, with 14 bases in between. This CDR3 spans 15 amino acids. The protocol was immunoSEQ multiplex PCR, while the TCRdb copy is restricted to in-frame clones and leaves out a portion. This table holds about 150,000 clones, 80% to 90% found once. The source of this sequence is an adult in good health. Sequenced material: peripheral blood, taken on day 0 of AZD1222 vaccination. The rearrangement links TRBV18 to TRBJ1-6; TRBD1 might be the D (5 bases). The CDR3: CASSPRAQGYSPLHF. In DNA, the CDR3 is TGTGCCAGCTCACCCCGGGCCCAGGGTTATTCACCCCTCCACTTT.